The 13 T cell receptor beta chains below all came from one sample that was sequenced in a study of blood T cell repertoires in COVID-19. Profiling relied on immunoSEQ multiplex PCR, and the TCRdb table lists in-frame clones only, not all of them. Among about 180,000 clones, 83% were seen once, and the ten largest hold less than 2%. The sample consisted of peripheral blood. Receptors originate from a human donor in a cohort sampled during active COVID-19.

V usage is TRBV2 and J usage is TRBJ2-7; 9 bases are shared with TRBD1. The CDR3 loop spans 15 amino acids. Germline V lookup: CDR1 SNHLY, CDR2 FYNNEI. V lost 4 bases and J lost 4; bases outside the gene matches: 8. This CDR3 is CASSGGTGNIYEQYF. The CDR3 nucleotides read TGTGCCAGCAGTGGCGGGACAGGGAATATTTACGAGCAGTACTTC.

The V and J genes are TRBV4-1 and TRBJ1-4, with D tentatively TRBD1 (6 bases). Germline loops: CDR1 MGHRA, CDR2 YSYEKL. The CDR3 length is 15 residues. V shed 0 bases and J shed 5 bases, with 10 bases lying between them. The CDR3 DNA is TGCGCCAGCAGCCAAGAGCACAGGGAGAATGAAAAACTGTTTTTT. It translates to CASSQEHRENEKLFF.

This clone showed up just once. The chain couples TRBV5-6 to TRBJ2-5; 7 bases agree with TRBD2. Looked up from germline, CDR1 is SGHDT and CDR2 is YYEEEE. CDR3 length: 16 amino acids. After removal of 2 bases from V and 5 bases from J, the junction contained 12 bases not matched to a gene. The CDR3 sequence is CASSLKSSGVQETQYF. The CDR3 nucleotides read TGTGCCAGCAGCTTAAAGTCTAGCGGTGTCCAGGAGACCCAGTACTTC.

The chain uses TRBV19 and TRBJ1-6, with 10 bases identical to TRBD1. Germline V gene sequence: CDR1 LNHDA, CDR2 SQIVND (reference sequence). The CDR3 consists of 18 residues. The ends lost 8 bases at V and 0 bases at J; junction bases unmatched: 10. CDR3 bases: TGTGCCAGTTCTCAAGACAGGGGGCTACGCTCCTATAATTCACCCCTCCACTTT. Amino acids: CASSQDRGLRSYNSPLHF.

This clone was found once. V usage is TRBV5-4 and J usage is TRBJ2-5, with 9 bases that match TRBD1. Germline V CDR1 and CDR2: SGHNT, YYREEE (reference sequence). With V trimmed by 3 bases and J by 5 bases, 8 bases remained unmatched. The CDR3 contains 15 residues. This chain's CDR3 is CASSSGQGWGETQYF. CDR3 nucleotide sequence: TGTGCCAGCAGCTCCGGACAGGGGTGGGGGGAGACCCAGTACTTC.

The V and J genes are TRBV4-1 and TRBJ1-2; maybe TRBD1 (6 bases). The germline V and J ends were trimmed by 5 bases and 1 base, with 14 bases remaining between them. This CDR3 contains 15 residues. From germline, CDR1 is MGHRA and CDR2 YSYEKL. The CDR3 region is CASSTSTGLNYGYTF. DNA of the CDR3: TGCGCCAGCAGCACCTCGACAGGCCTTAACTATGGCTACACCTTC.

This clone was seen a single time. V is TRBV6-5 and J is TRBJ1-2, with 10 bases fitting TRBD1. The V and J ends lost 4 bases and 0 bases, in that order; junction bases with no gene match: 5. Germline CDR1 and CDR2: MNHEY and SVGAGI. The CDR3 covers 16 residues. This CDR3 is CASSLRGTGANYGYTF. The CDR3 DNA reads TGTGCCAGCAGTTTACGCGGGACAGGGGCTAACTATGGCTACACCTTC.

The chain has TRBV5-1 and TRBJ1-2, with D uncertain. Germline CDR1 reads SGHRS; CDR2 reads YFSETQ. Trimming took off 4 bases at V and 4 bases at J, with 11 bases between the two ends. This CDR3 is 13 amino acids long. As DNA, the CDR3 is TGCGCCAGCAGCGAATCCAGGTTCTATGGCTACACCTTC. Its translation: CASSESRFYGYTF. The full variable domain, rest sourced from reference TRBV5-1 and TRBJ1-2, is KAGVTQTPRYLIKTRGQQVTLSCSPISGHRSVSWYQQTPGQGLQFLFEYFSETQRNKGNFPGRFSGRQFSNSRSEMNVSTLELGDSALYLCASSESRFYGYTFGSGTRLTVV.

This clone was seen only once. The chain combines TRBV4-3 with TRBJ2-7; 8 nucleotides align to TRBD1. This CDR3 spans 13 amino acids. The V gene end was trimmed by 5 bases and the J gene end by 5 bases; junction bases not matched to a gene: 5. The V gene's germline CDR1 is LGHNA and CDR2 YSLEER. CDR3 protein: CASSAGGVDEQYF. The CDR3 region has the DNA TGCGCCAGCAGCGCAGGGGGCGTCGACGAGCAGTACTTC.

Notes on this clone: Sequence at one end of the junction differs from germline and may be a read error. The chain combines TRBV4-2 with TRBJ1-1; weak D call: TRBD1 (6 bases). The germline V gene encodes CDR1 LGHNA and CDR2 YNFKEQ. CDR3 length: 15 amino acids. This CDR3 is CASSEDLGANTEAFF. The CDR3 bases are TGTGCCAGCAGCGAAGACCTGGGGGCTAACACTGAAGCTTTCTTT.

V and J are TRBV5-1 and TRBJ2-3, with 7 bases identical to TRBD1. Looked up from germline, CDR1 is SGHRS and CDR2 is YFSETQ. The CDR3 contains 15 residues. With 4 bases clipped from V and 1 base from J, the junction kept 6 bases outside the gene matches. CDR3 DNA sequence: TGCGCCAGCAGCCAAGCCGACAGGGGCACAGATACGCAGTATTTT. The encoded protein is CASSQADRGTDTQYF.

The chain couples TRBV7-2 to TRBJ2-7; TRBD2 matches 9 bases. V dropped 5 bases and J dropped 4; count of bases not matched to a gene: 6. Per germline, CDR1 SGHTA and CDR2 FQGNSA. The CDR3 sequence is 14 residues long. The CDR3 DNA reads as TGTGCCAGCAGCGCGCGTAGCGGGAGTTACGAGCAGTACTTC. This encodes CASSARSGSYEQYF.

This chain joins TRBV6-4 and TRBJ2-6, with TRBD1 as a possible D gene (5 bases). The germline V gene encodes CDR1 MRHNA and CDR2 SNTAGT. Trimming stripped 3 bases from V and 0 bases from J, with 12 bases between. The CDR3 is 17 residues long. The chain's CDR3 is CASSEGTGFSGANVLTF. As DNA, the CDR3 is TGTGCCAGCAGTGAAGGTACAGGCTTCTCTGGGGCCAACGTCCTGACTTTC.